This T cell receptor beta chain was obtained from a study of T cell responses to AZD1222 COVID-19 vaccine. The overall study: Second-dose timings of about 4 or about 12 weeks were pooled. Whole-study results and caveats: Mostly white British, mostly female donors; authors suggested clonal diversity may be underestimated. Dominant CD4 TCR responses targeted spike regions 160-218 and 743-854.

Profiled with immunoSEQ multiplex PCR; TCRdb holds only in-frame clones, not every one. The sample carries about 97,000 clones, roughly nine tenths recorded once. This clone was counted between two and nine times. Its antigen is unknown. The CDR3 length is 13 residues. Germline V CDR1 and CDR2: MDHEN, SYDVKM. Trimming took off 6 bases at V and 3 bases at J, with 11 bases between the two ends. V and J are TRBV28 and TRBJ1-2; no firm D call. Source: peripheral blood, taken on day 0 of AZD1222 vaccination. This sequence originates from an adult in good health. The CDR3 loop reads CASSPSEYYGYTF. For the CDR3, the DNA is TGTGCCAGCAGCCCTTCGGAGTACTATGGCTACACCTTC.